The present T cell receptor beta chain was sequenced within a study of OX40 agonist ivuxolimab in advanced cancers. Overall study context: The patients received ivuxolimab by intravenous route every 2 weeks at 0.01 to 10 mg/kg. Dose-escalation subjects each had hepatocellular carcinoma, melanoma, renal cell or head and neck cancer.

Remarks on this clone: Its antigen remains unknown.

Blood sampling took place at baseline, cycle 4 day 1, and cycle 7 day 1. This CDR3 comprises 19 residues. Trimming took off 1 base at V and 2 bases at J, with 20 bases between the two ends. Germline lookup yields CDR1 MNHEY and CDR2 SMNVEV (reference sequence). Study-wide results and caveats: Both blood CD4+ and CD8+ T cells showed clonal growth by week 6 at 0.1 to 3.0 mg/kg.

Sequencing used immunoSEQ multiplex PCR; TCRdb keeps in-frame clones, though not all of them. The table lists some 80,000 clones, roughly 92% of them singletons, with 0.55% to 0.75% in the top ten. This chain links TRBV27 with TRBJ2-2; D is possibly TRBD1 (6 bases). The sequenced sample was CD4+ or CD8+ T cells sorted from blood, obtained in a trial of the OX40 agonist ivuxolimab. The origin of this receptor is an adult with an advanced solid tumor such as melanoma, head and neck, liver or kidney cancer. The CDR3: CASSLLLWQGSLNTGELFF. In DNA, the CDR3 is TGTGCCAGCAGTTTATTACTATGGCAGGGGTCCCTAAACACCGGGGAGCTGTTTTTT.